The present T cell receptor (beta chain) was sequenced within a study of human T cells and chemical hapten exposure. Time point specified: patch test 3, about 24 weeks after DPC sensitization. Treatment indicated: therapeutic diphenylcyclopropenone sensitization with weekly scalp DPC. TCRdb passed the RACE reads through MiXCR, listing each CDR3 protein once. The sample consists of around 150,000 distinct CDR3 sequences, 28% of them appearing once. This clonotype was observed a handful of times. The V gene's germline CDR1 is MNHEY and CDR2 SVGEGT. Trimming shortened V by 6 bases and J by 0 bases, and 12 bases separated the two germline ends. The CDR3 extends over 15 amino acids.

The clonotype was recovered from a woman aged 18-29 years with alopecia areata. Some clones in this sample may be carry-over from other donors' samples. Sequencing was performed on whole blood, taken in connection with sensitization to the hapten diphenylcyclopropenone (DPC). V usage is TRBV6-2 or TRBV6-3 and J usage is TRBJ2-1; D gene uncertain. CDR3 amino acids: CASSSEASSYNEQFF. CDR3 nucleotides: TGTGCCAGCAGCTCCGAGGCTAGCTCCTACAATGAGCAGTTCTTC.